This T cell receptor beta chain was retrieved from a study of blood T cell repertoires in COVID-19. Original analysis: From reference gene primer amplification, estimates of nucleated cell counts were derived. Clones were sequenced by immunoSEQ multiplex PCR, and TCRdb holds only the in-frame ones, with some missing. V and J calls and clone size are given by that table; D and trimming were obtained from the DNA. Here the sample spans 110,000 to 150,000 clones, roughly 78% being singletons. Ages ranged from roughly 18 to 100 years, with residence in 24 US areas. Which cohort a participant joined came from the clinical history participants gave. Two negative PCRs, clearance, or symptom resolution had been documented for recovered Cohort 3 donors. CDR1 and CDR2 (germline): SGHVS, FQNEAQ. Losses at the gene ends were 5 bases for V and 2 bases for J; bases not matched to a gene: 16. CDR3 length: 18 amino acids.

The specimen was PBMCs or T cells enriched from blood (not recorded which). V is TRBV7-8 and J is TRBJ1-1, with TRBD1 matching over 8 bases. This TCR was recovered from a woman aged 50 to 60 who had recovered from COVID-19. CDR3 loop: CASSPTTGDLNLNTEAFF. The CDR3 DNA sequence: TGTGCCAGCAGCCCTACGACAGGGGACTTAAATCTTAACACTGAAGCTTTCTTT.